This T cell receptor beta chain was documented in a study of blood T cell repertoires in COVID-19. About the research overall: The study drew acute and convalescent COVID-19 samples from the United States, Italy and Spain. Sources were T cells, B-cell-depleted T cells, or PBMCs; the material itself was cDNA or gDNA.

In terms of age and location, participants ranged from roughly 18 to 95 years and lived in roughly 22 US areas. Exposed participants came across a COVID-19 case within 2 weeks before study entry. In this sample, this clone turned up a few times. Sequenced by immunoSEQ multiplex PCR; TCRdb stores in-frame clones only, minus some. The sample has roughly 200,000 clones, 75% to 90% seen once; the top ten hold roughly 4.9%. The sequence came from a woman aged 30 to 39 who had been exposed to COVID-19. The sequenced material came from PBMCs or T cells enriched from blood (not recorded which).

CDR3 in amino acids: CASRTGVFDNSPLHF. In DNA, the CDR3 is TGTGCCAGCAGGACAGGGGTTTTCGATAATTCACCCCTCCACTTT. The chain links TRBV6-5 to TRBJ1-6; 8 nucleotides line up with TRBD1. This CDR3 has 15 amino acids. Germline CDR1 reads MNHEY; CDR2 reads SVGAGI. V lost 6 bases, J lost 5 bases, and 6 bases stayed unmatched.